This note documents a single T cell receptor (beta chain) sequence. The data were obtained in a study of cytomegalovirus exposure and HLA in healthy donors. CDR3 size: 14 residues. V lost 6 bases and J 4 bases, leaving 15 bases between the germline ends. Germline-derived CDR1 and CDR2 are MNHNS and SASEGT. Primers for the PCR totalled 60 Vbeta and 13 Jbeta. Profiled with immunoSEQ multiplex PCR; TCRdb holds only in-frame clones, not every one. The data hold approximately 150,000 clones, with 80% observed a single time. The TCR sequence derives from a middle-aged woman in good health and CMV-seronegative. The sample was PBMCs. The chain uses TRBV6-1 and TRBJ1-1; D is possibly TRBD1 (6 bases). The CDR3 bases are TGTGCCAGCAGAGTCTACAGGGAAGGCACTGAAGCTTTCTTT. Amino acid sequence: CASRVYREGTEAFF.